This T cell receptor beta chain appears in the sequencing data of a study of blood T cell repertoires in COVID-19. TCRdb keeps only in-frame clones here, not all; method: immunoSEQ multiplex PCR. The repertoire consists of some 110,000 clones, with around 85% occurring once and the leading ten covering around 3.3%. Deletions cut 2 bases from V and 2 bases from J, with 7 bases between. In germline, CDR1 is LGHDT, CDR2 YNNKEL (reference sequence). The CDR3 is made up of 14 amino acids. The sequence was collected from a woman of 80 years or more with COVID-19, enrolled during active disease. This sequence joins TRBV3-1 (or the pseudogene TRBV3-2) and TRBJ1-3; D unresolved. Sequencing was carried out using peripheral blood. Here the CDR3 DNA reads TGTGCCAGCAGCCAAAGGGAGACTGGAAACACCATATATTTT. This codes for CASSQRETGNTIYF.